This T cell receptor (beta chain) was documented in a study of OX40 agonist ivuxolimab in advanced cancers. The CDR3 totals 15 residues. V was clipped by 6 bases and J by 3 bases, with 12 bases between them. CDR1 is SGHVS and CDR2 is FNYEAQ in the germline V gene. Repertoires were generated with immunoSEQ multiplex PCR, while TCRdb's copy carries only in-frame clones and drops some. The table shows roughly 30,000 clones, with roughly four fifths occurring only once. This chain joins TRBV7-6 and TRBJ2-6; a possible D gene is TRBD2 (5 bases). Sequencing was performed on CD4+ or CD8+ T cells sorted from blood, taken in a trial of the OX40 agonist ivuxolimab. This TCR derives from an adult with an advanced solid tumor such as melanoma, head and neck, liver or kidney cancer. This CDR3 reads CASSPLAFGANVLTF. The CDR3 DNA reads as TGTGCCAGCAGTCCTTTAGCGTTTGGGGCCAACGTCCTGACTTTC.